One and the same sample provided the 20 T cell receptor beta chains below, sequenced in a study of shared clonotypes between healthy human individuals. Assay used: immunoSEQ multiplex PCR; TCRdb lists only in-frame clones, some missing. Of roughly 640,000 clones in the sample, 74% were seen once. Sequencing was carried out using memory CD4+ T cells sorted from blood. Sample subset: CD45RA-negative fraction. The receptor source for this set is a woman between 25 and 40 years old in good health.

This CDR3 reads CASSLTRTSRGYNEQFF. DNA for the CDR3: TGTGCCAGCAGCTTAACCAGGACTAGCCGAGGGTACAATGAGCAGTTCTTC. V gene TRBV7-9 combines with J gene TRBJ2-1; the match to TRBD2 covers 8 bases. The CDR3 totals 17 residues. V lost 2 bases and J lost 4; bases outside the gene matches: 10. Looked up from germline, CDR1 is SEHNR and CDR2 is FQNEAQ (reference sequence).

The V gene is TRBV7-7, the J gene TRBJ2-5; D assignment may be TRBD1 or TRBD2 (6 bases each). Germline lookup yields CDR1 SSHAT and CDR2 FNYEAQ (reference sequence). V gave up 5 bases and J gave up 3 bases, with 16 bases separating them. CDR3 length equals 15 residues. This CDR3 is CASSQGLAEKETQYF. The DNA of the CDR3 is TGTGCCAGCAGCCAGGGGTTAGCGGAAAAAGAGACCCAGTACTTC.

CDR3 amino acids: CASSRTGNGNQPQHF. The CDR3 DNA reads TGTGCCAGCAGCCGGACAGGGAACGGCAATCAGCCCCAGCATTTT. The chain is built from TRBV5-5 and TRBJ1-5, with 8 bases that match TRBD1. Per the germline V gene, CDR1 is SGHKS and CDR2 is YYEKEE (reference sequence). The CDR3 is made up of 15 amino acids. J gave up 2 bases and V 4 bases, and 5 bases lay outside the gene matches.

J is TRBJ1-2 and V is TRBV6-1; D is uncertain. V was clipped by 4 bases and J by 5 bases, with 14 bases between them. This CDR3 comprises 14 residues. Germline CDR1 MNHNS, CDR2 SASEGT. The CDR3 DNA sequence: TGTGCCAGCAGTGCGCCCCGGGCTCCTTATGGCTACACCTTC. Protein: CASSAPRAPYGYTF.

The genes are TRBV7-8 and TRBJ2-1; 10 nucleotides agree with TRBD2. Germline V gene lookup returns CDR1 SGHVS and CDR2 FQNEAQ. The V and J ends lost 1 base and 13 bases, in that order; junction bases with no gene match: 10. The CDR3 consists of 15 residues. Here the CDR3 DNA reads TGTGCCAGCAGCTTAGAGCGAGCGGGAGGGCAAAGACAGTTCTTC. The encoded protein is CASSLERAGGQRQFF.

This clone was found once. The rearrangement uses TRBV28 and TRBJ2-1, with 9 nucleotides matching TRBD2. This CDR3 is built from 15 residues. Germline lookup yields CDR1 MDHEN and CDR2 SYDVKM. The junction had 8 bases not matched to a gene; V was cut back by 5 bases and J by 6 bases. The CDR3 nucleotides are TGTGCCAGCAGTCTTAGCGGGAGCGGGGCCAATGAGCAGTTCTTC. This translates into CASSLSGSGANEQFF. The whole variable domain, filled in from reference TRBV28 and TRBJ2-1, reads DVKVTQSSRYLVKRTGEKVFLECVQDMDHENMFWYRQDPGLGLRLIYFSYDVKMKEKGDIPEGYSVSREKKERFSLILESASTNQTSMYLCASSLSGSGANEQFFGPGTRLTVL.

DNA of the CDR3: TGTGCCAGTAGTATAGATCAGGGGAGGAGCTACACCTTC. This gives the protein CASSIDQGRSYTF. The V call is TRBV19, the J call TRBJ1-2; a weak D match, TRBD1 (6 bases). CDR1 is LNHDA and CDR2 is SQIVND in the germline V gene (reference sequence). Trimming took off 0 bases at V and 9 bases at J, with 11 bases between the two ends. This CDR3 has 13 residues.

About this clone itself: Since the CDR3 does not end with the conserved phenylalanine or tryptophan, this likely comes from a read error. No DNA is shown, since the ends of the CDR3 on it are uncertain; the CDR3 is the one TCRdb lists. V is TRBV9 and J is TRBJ1-4; the D call of TRBD1 is as the table states it, not checked on the DNA. CDR1 SGDLS and CDR2 YYNGEE come from the germline V gene. From its first to its last residue, the CDR3 has 10 amino acids. The CDR3 reads CASSVEDRIL.

The chain links TRBV2 to TRBJ2-1; no definite D call. The CDR3 is 12 residues long. Germline loops: CDR1 SNHLY, CDR2 FYNNEI. V was shortened by 5 bases and J by 6 bases, with 8 bases between the two germline ends. The CDR3 here is CASSTDGNEQFF. CDR3 bases: TGTGCCAGCAGTACTGACGGCAATGAGCAGTTCTTC.

The V gene is TRBV16, the J gene TRBJ2-3; D is uncertain. Germline assignment: CDR1 KGHSY and CDR2 FQNENV. Trimming took 0 bases from V and 5 from J, leaving 3 bases between them. This CDR3 is built from 12 residues. The CDR3 nucleotides read TGTGCCAGCAGCCAATCGAGAGATACGCAGTATTTT. Translating gives CASSQSRDTQYF.

The chain combines TRBV6-1 with TRBJ2-7; D not certain. Trimming left V 5 bases short and J 2 bases short, with 16 bases between. Germline assignment: CDR1 MNHNS and CDR2 SASEGT. The CDR3 is 15 amino acids. This CDR3 reads CASSNTGVSTYEQYF. The CDR3 nucleotides read TGTGCCAGCAGTAATACTGGGGTTTCAACCTACGAGCAGTACTTC.

Of note for this clone: A read error is possible here, since a much larger clone lies one base away. Additional DNA sequences in this sample encode the identical CDR3. This rearrangement joins TRBV2 to TRBJ2-7, with D perhaps TRBD1 (5 bases). The germline V and J ends were trimmed by 6 bases and 4 bases, with 10 bases remaining between them. Germline V gene data show CDR1 as SNHLY and CDR2 as FYNNEI. This CDR3 contains 12 residues. For the CDR3, the DNA is TGTGCCAGCAGGGGGCAGGGATACGAGCAGTACTTC. This codes for CASRGQGYEQYF.

This clone was seen more than once but under ten times. The chain couples TRBV5-1 to TRBJ1-4, with D unclear. Germline CDR1 and CDR2: SGHRS and YFSETQ. V dropped 2 bases and J dropped 8 bases, with 7 bases sitting between them. The CDR3 consists of 12 residues. The CDR3 reads CASSFSGEKLFF. The CDR3 coding sequence is TGCGCCAGCAGCTTCAGCGGGGAAAAACTGTTTTTT.

V is TRBV6-1 and J is TRBJ1-5; D unresolved. V lost 6 bases and J lost 3, with 9 bases in between. The germline gives CDR1 MNHNS, CDR2 SASEGT. The CDR3 length is 13 residues. The CDR3 sequence: CASRVGPNQPQHF. CDR3 nucleotides: TGTGCCAGCAGGGTCGGCCCCAATCAGCCCCAGCATTTT.

The rearrangement joins TRBV25-1 to TRBJ2-7; 7 bases agree with TRBD1. The CDR3 totals 14 residues. Germline CDR1 reads MGHDK; CDR2 reads SYGVNS. The V segment lost 7 bases and the J segment 3 bases; nucleotides outside the gene matches: 9. The CDR3 region is CASKTGKHHYEQYF. The CDR3 DNA reads TGTGCCAGCAAGACAGGGAAACACCACTACGAGCAGTACTTC.

Notes on this clone: The identical CDR3 is also encoded by other nucleotide sequences in the sample. This chain uses TRBV11-2 with TRBJ2-2; D not certain. The CDR3 runs to 13 residues. The V end was cut by 1 base, the J end by 5 bases, with 5 bases between. In germline, CDR1 is SGHAT, CDR2 FQNNGV. CDR3 in DNA: TGTGCCAGCAGCTTAGTGGGGACCGGGGAGCTGTTTTTT. This translates into CASSLVGTGELFF.

The chain joins TRBV19 to TRBJ1-4; 8 bases match TRBD1. V trimming: 9 bases; J trimming: 8 bases; junction bases outside the gene matches: 8. The germline CDR1 and CDR2 sequences are LNHDA and SQIVND (reference sequence). The CDR3 runs to 13 residues. Here the CDR3 DNA reads TGTGCCAGCAAACTACAGGGGGACGAAAAACTGTTTTTT. Protein sequence: CASKLQGDEKLFF.

The V and J genes are TRBV6-1 and TRBJ1-4, with D unclear. V lost 3 bases to trimming and J lost 3 bases, with 8 bases between them. This CDR3 is built from 14 residues. CDR1 MNHNS and CDR2 SASEGT come from the germline V gene. The CDR3 is CASSDNSANEKLFF. CDR3 bases: TGTGCCAGCAGTGACAACAGCGCTAATGAAAAACTGTTTTTT.

This rearrangement joins TRBV10-1 to TRBJ2-5; 11 nucleotides line up with TRBD1. After removal of 5 bases from V and 4 bases from J, the junction contained 3 bases not matched to a gene. CDR3 length equals 14 residues. Looked up from germline, CDR1 is WNHNN and CDR2 is SYGVQD (reference sequence). The CDR3 coding sequence is TGCGCCAGCAGTCCGGGACAGGGGGGAGAGACCCAGTACTTC. Protein: CASSPGQGGETQYF.

This clone has only one observation. The chain uses TRBV6-1 and TRBJ1-1, with D perhaps TRBD1 (5 bases). Trimming took off 2 bases at V and 2 bases at J, with 9 bases between the two ends. CDR3 size: 14 residues. Per germline, CDR1 MNHNS and CDR2 SASEGT. CDR3 residues: CASSERGDNTEAFF. CDR3 DNA: TGTGCCAGCAGTGAAAGGGGAGATAACACTGAAGCTTTCTTT.